The 22 T cell receptor beta chains given below trace back to one sample, sequenced in a study of blood T cell repertoires in COVID-19. Repertoires were generated with immunoSEQ multiplex PCR, while TCRdb's copy carries only in-frame clones and drops some. Of under 300,000 clones listed, approximately 86% are singletons. Sample: peripheral blood. The origin of the receptors is a woman aged 60-70 years with active or convalescent COVID-19.

This sequence joins TRBV7-3 and TRBJ2-1; D gene uncertain. The ends were cut back, 2 bases at V and 4 bases at J, with 9 bases in the middle. CDR3 size: 14 residues. The germline gives CDR1 SGHTA, CDR2 FQGTGA. The CDR3, as DNA: TGTGCCAGCAGCTTACCCGGTCTGTACAATGAGCAGTTCTTC. It specifies CASSLPGLYNEQFF. Full variable domain (outside the CDR3, taken from reference TRBV7-3 and TRBJ2-1): GAGVSQTPSNKVTEKGKYVELRCDPISGHTALYWYRQSLGQGPEFLIYFQGTGAADDSGLPNDRFFAVRPEGSVSTLKIQRTERGDSAVYLCASSLPGLYNEQFFGPGTRLTVL.

The chain couples TRBV2 to TRBJ1-2; possible D gene TRBD1, 5 bases. The CDR3 loop spans 14 amino acids. Germline CDR1 reads SNHLY; CDR2 reads FYNNEI. Trimming removed 6 bases at V and 2 bases at J, with 13 bases between. The CDR3 bases are TGTGCCAGCAGCCCCCAACGGGGGAACTATGGCTACACCTTC. Protein sequence: CASSPQRGNYGYTF.

This chain joins TRBV29-1 and TRBJ1-1, with D hard to call. This CDR3 region has 14 residues. Per germline, CDR1 SQVTM and CDR2 ANQGSEA. Trimming cost V 4 bases and J 1 base, with 13 bases left between them. The CDR3 loop reads CSVVPTAGNTEAFF. The CDR3 region has the DNA TGCAGCGTTGTCCCTACAGCGGGGAACACTGAAGCTTTCTTT.

The chain employs TRBV7-3 and TRBJ2-1; the D gene is possibly TRBD2 (5 bases). The germline gives CDR1 SGHTA, CDR2 FQGTGA. The CDR3 loop spans 14 amino acids. Trimming took 1 base from V and 5 from J, leaving 9 bases between them. The CDR3 DNA is TGTGCCAGCAGCTTAATGGGAGCGGACAATGAGCAGTTCTTC. It specifies CASSLMGADNEQFF.

This rearrangement joins TRBV27 to TRBJ2-7; the match to TRBD1 covers 7 bases. The CDR3 consists of 14 residues. Germline V gene data show CDR1 as MNHEY and CDR2 as SMNVEV (reference sequence). The junction had 4 bases not matched to a gene; V was cut back by 4 bases and J by 1 base. CDR3 DNA: TGTGCCAGCAGTTCCGACAGGGATTCCTACGAGCAGTACTTC. Its protein is CASSSDRDSYEQYF.

The chain links TRBV11-2 to TRBJ2-7; 12 bases fit TRBD2. Germline CDR1 SGHAT, CDR2 FQNNGV. V dropped 5 bases and J dropped 5; count of bases not matched to a gene: 10. This CDR3 comprises 16 residues. CDR3 sequence: CASSPSTSGSYHEQYF. The CDR3 nucleotides are TGTGCCAGCAGCCCGTCGACTAGCGGGAGTTACCACGAGCAGTACTTC. The complete variable domain, with remaining parts taken from reference TRBV11-2 and TRBJ2-7, reads EAGVAQSPRYKIIEKRQSVAFWCNPISGHATLYWYQQILGQGPKLLIQFQNNGVVDDSQLPKDRFSAERLKGVDSTLKIQPAKLEDSAVYLCASSPSTSGSYHEQYFGPGTRLTVT.

V is TRBV5-6 and J is TRBJ1-4; the D is unclear. From germline, CDR1 is SGHDT and CDR2 YYEEEE. This CDR3 has 14 amino acids. V was clipped by 9 bases and J by 1 base, with 13 bases between them. CDR3 nucleotides: TGTGCCACCCAAAACGGGAGAACTAATGAAAAACTGTTTTTT. Its protein is CATQNGRTNEKLFF. The whole variable domain, remainder taken from reference TRBV5-6 and TRBJ1-4, is DAGVTQSPTHLIKTRGQQVTLRCSPKSGHDTVSWYQQALGQGPQFIFQYYEEEERQRGNFPDRFSGHQFPNYSSELNVNALLLGDSALYLCATQNGRTNEKLFFGSGTQLSVL.

The chain joins TRBV6-1 to TRBJ2-5; weak D call: TRBD2 (6 bases). Germline lookup yields CDR1 MNHNS and CDR2 SASEGT. The CDR3 covers 12 residues. V shed 3 bases and J shed 7 bases, with 9 bases lying between them. The CDR3 is CASSEGRGTQYF. As DNA, the CDR3 is TGTGCCAGCAGTGAGGGGCGGGGGACCCAGTACTTC.

The chain recombines TRBV6-5 with TRBJ1-1, with no clear D. V was clipped by 4 bases and J by 4 bases, with 13 bases between them. The germline V gene encodes CDR1 MNHEY and CDR2 SVGAGI. This CDR3 comprises 14 residues. CDR3: CASSSPPRGTEAFF. The CDR3 DNA sequence: TGTGCCAGCAGTTCCCCCCCCCGGGGCACTGAAGCTTTCTTT.

This clone was found once. This chain uses TRBV19 with TRBJ1-3, with 8 bases that match TRBD1. CDR1 and CDR2 from the germline V gene are LNHDA and SQIVND (reference sequence). Losses at the gene ends were 4 bases for V and 3 bases for J; bases not matched to a gene: 2. The CDR3 length is 14 residues. The CDR3 region has the DNA TGTGCCAGTAGTAAGACAGGGGTTGGAAACACCATATATTTT. It codes for CASSKTGVGNTIYF.

The chain has TRBV4-2 and TRBJ2-5, with D hard to call. Looked up from germline, CDR1 is LGHNA and CDR2 is YNFKEQ. V was cut by 0 bases and J by 0 bases, with 5 bases left in between. The CDR3 is 14 residues long. The CDR3 nucleotides are TGTGCCAGCAGCCAAGACCACAACCAAGAGACCCAGTACTTC. Encoded protein: CASSQDHNQETQYF.

In DNA, the CDR3 is TGTGCCAGCAGTCCATATTCCACAGGCTCTGGAAACACCATATATTTT. Its translation: CASSPYSTGSGNTIYF. The chain couples TRBV27 to TRBJ1-3, with D possibly TRBD1 on 5 matching bases. CDR3 length equals 16 residues. Trimming cost V 5 bases and J 0 bases, with 14 bases left between them. CDR1 is MNHEY, CDR2 SMNVEV, per germline (reference sequence).

The genes are TRBV5-8 and TRBJ1-3; perhaps TRBD1 as D (6 bases). This CDR3 contains 18 residues. Trimming removed 0 bases at V and 0 bases at J, with 16 bases between. Germline CDR1 and CDR2: SGHTS and YDEGEE. CDR3 residues: CASSLEAWDTSSGNTIYF. In nucleotides, the CDR3 is TGTGCCAGCAGCTTGGAGGCATGGGACACGAGCTCTGGAAACACCATATATTTT.

The V and J genes are TRBV13 and TRBJ2-5; tentatively, D is TRBD1 (6 bases). V lost 4 bases and J lost 10, with 13 bases in between. Germline V lookup: CDR1 PRHDT, CDR2 FYEKMQ (reference sequence). The CDR3 is 12 amino acids. In nucleotides, the CDR3 is TGTGCCAGCAGCTCCAGGGGTTGGAGCCAGTACTTC. This encodes CASSSRGWSQYF.

This chain links TRBV21-1 with TRBJ2-5; TRBD1 reflects the table's D call only, with no check against the DNA. TRBV21-1 is deemed a pseudogene. The CDR3 is 17 amino acids. The CDR3 nucleotides are TGTGCCAGCAGCAAAGGGGGATGGGGCGGATACCAAGAGACCCAGTACTTC. Its protein product is CASSKGGWGGYQETQYF.

Only one count was recorded for this clone. The chain carries TRBV7-9 and TRBJ1-2; TRBD1 agrees at 8 bases. Trimming at V came to 5 bases and at J to 1 base, leaving 6 bases not matched to a gene. The CDR3 length is 15 residues. Per germline, CDR1 SEHNR and CDR2 FQNEAQ (reference sequence). This CDR3 is CASSPGQGVNYGYTF. Here the CDR3 DNA reads TGTGCCAGCAGCCCTGGACAGGGAGTTAACTATGGCTACACCTTC.

This chain uses TRBV19 with TRBJ2-7; the D gene is possibly TRBD2 (5 bases). CDR3 length: 16 amino acids. Trimming stripped 6 bases from V and 3 bases from J, with 21 bases between. From germline, CDR1 is LNHDA and CDR2 SQIVND (reference sequence). CDR3 DNA: TGTGCCAGTAGCGCAACTCATGAGGACTTAGGCTACGAGCAGTACTTC. As protein: CASSATHEDLGYEQYF.

A few counts support this clone. The V gene is TRBV3-1 (or the pseudogene TRBV3-2), the J gene TRBJ1-1; 9 nucleotides line up with TRBD1. CDR1 and CDR2 (germline): LGHDT, YNNKEL (reference sequence). The CDR3 covers 17 residues. V was pared by 3 bases and J by 6 bases, with 14 bases of the junction left unmatched. This CDR3 is CASSHSPWDRAAPEAFF. The CDR3 DNA reads as TGTGCCAGCAGCCACAGCCCCTGGGACAGGGCGGCCCCTGAAGCTTTCTTT.

This clone was observed a handful of times. This chain connects TRBV3-1 (or the pseudogene TRBV3-2) to TRBJ1-1; D remains ambiguous. The CDR3 totals 13 residues. Trimming shortened V by 0 bases and J by 10 bases, and 12 bases separated the two germline ends. The germline gives CDR1 LGHDT, CDR2 YNNKEL (reference sequence). In nucleotides, the CDR3 is TGTGCCAGCAGCCAAGAAACCGTCTCAGGAGCTTTCTTT. This sequence encodes CASSQETVSGAFF.

The chain links TRBV5-1 to TRBJ2-3; D may be TRBD2 (6 bases). Germline-derived CDR1 and CDR2 are SGHRS and YFSETQ. This CDR3 has 16 amino acids. Trimming took 0 bases from V and 2 from J, leaving 13 bases between them. The CDR3 loop reads CASSLDGSGLTDTQYF. For the CDR3, the DNA is TGCGCCAGCAGCTTGGATGGTAGCGGCCTCACAGATACGCAGTATTTT.

The rearrangement joins TRBV6-4 to TRBJ1-5, with D possibly TRBD1 on 6 matching bases. CDR3 size: 19 residues. The germline V gene encodes CDR1 MRHNA and CDR2 SNTAGT. V dropped 4 bases and J dropped 1 base, with 23 bases sitting between them. CDR3 in amino acids: CASSVLTGDGFTSNQPQHF. The DNA for the CDR3 is TGTGCCAGCAGTGTCCTGACAGGTGATGGTTTTACGAGCAATCAGCCCCAGCATTTT.

The gene calls are TRBV19 and TRBJ2-3, with D possibly matching TRBD1 (5 bases). V lost 4 bases to trimming and J lost 6 bases, with 8 bases between them. The CDR3 runs to 12 residues. The V gene's germline CDR1 is LNHDA and CDR2 SQIVND (reference sequence). For the CDR3, the DNA is TGTGCCAGTAGTAGGGGCCTCGATACGCAGTATTTT. Amino acids: CASSRGLDTQYF.